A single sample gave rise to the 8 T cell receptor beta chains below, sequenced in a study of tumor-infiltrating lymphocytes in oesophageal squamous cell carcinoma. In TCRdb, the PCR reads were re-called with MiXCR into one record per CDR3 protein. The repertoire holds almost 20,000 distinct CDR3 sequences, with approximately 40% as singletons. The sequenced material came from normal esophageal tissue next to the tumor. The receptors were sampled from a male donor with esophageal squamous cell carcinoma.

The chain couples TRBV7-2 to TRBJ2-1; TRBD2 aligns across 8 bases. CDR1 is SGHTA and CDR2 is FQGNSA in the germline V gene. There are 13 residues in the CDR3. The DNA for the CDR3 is TGTGTCACAAAGCGGGGGAGGAACAATGAGCAGTTCTTC. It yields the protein CVTKRGRNNEQFF. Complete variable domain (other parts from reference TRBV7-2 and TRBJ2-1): GAGVSQSPSNKVTEKGKDVELRCDPISGHTALYWYRQSLGQGLEFLIYFQGNSAPDKSGLPSDRFSAERTGGSVSTLTIQRTQQEDSAVYLCVTKRGRNNEQFFGPGTRLTVL.

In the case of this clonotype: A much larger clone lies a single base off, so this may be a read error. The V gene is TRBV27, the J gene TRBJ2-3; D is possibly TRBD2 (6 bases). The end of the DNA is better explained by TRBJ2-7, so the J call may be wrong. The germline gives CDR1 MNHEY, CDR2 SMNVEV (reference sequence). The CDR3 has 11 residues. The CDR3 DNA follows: TGTGCCAGTGGGGCAGTGGGGGGGCAGTACTTC. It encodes CASGAVGGQYF.

CDR3 sequence (DNA): TGTGCCAGTAGACCACCCGGGACAGGGCTCTCTGGGGCCAACGTCCTGACTTTC. This encodes CASRPPGTGLSGANVLTF. The V and J genes are TRBV19 and TRBJ2-6; 9 nucleotides agree with TRBD1. The germline CDR1 and CDR2 sequences are LNHDA and SQIVND (reference sequence). The CDR3 runs 18 residues. V lost 6 bases and J lost 0; bases outside the gene matches: 9. Combining the CDR3 with reference TRBV19 and TRBJ2-6 gives the whole variable domain DGGITQSPKYLFRKEGQNVTLSCEQNLNHDAMYWYRQDPGQGLRLIYYSQIVNDFQKGDIAEGYSVSREKKESFPLTVTSAQKNPTAFYLCASRPPGTGLSGANVLTFGAGSRLTVL.

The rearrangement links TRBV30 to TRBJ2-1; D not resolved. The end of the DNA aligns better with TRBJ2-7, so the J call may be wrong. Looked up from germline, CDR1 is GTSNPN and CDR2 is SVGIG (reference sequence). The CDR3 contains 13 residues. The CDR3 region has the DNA TGTGCCTGGAAATCTTCAATAACCTACGAGCAGTACTTC. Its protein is CAWKSSITYEQYF.

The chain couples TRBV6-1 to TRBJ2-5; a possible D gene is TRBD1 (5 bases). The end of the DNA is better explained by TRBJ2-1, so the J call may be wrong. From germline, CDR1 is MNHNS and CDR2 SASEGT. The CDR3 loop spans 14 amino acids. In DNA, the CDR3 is TGTGCCAGCAGCCCCGAGACAGTCGGCCTCGAGCAGTTCTTC. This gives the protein CASSPETVGLEQFF.

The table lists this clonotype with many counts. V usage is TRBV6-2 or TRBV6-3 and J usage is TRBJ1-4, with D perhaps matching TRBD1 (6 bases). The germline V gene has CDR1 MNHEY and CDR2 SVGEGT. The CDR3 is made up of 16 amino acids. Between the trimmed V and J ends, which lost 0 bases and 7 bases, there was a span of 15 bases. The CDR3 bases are TGTGCCAGCAGTTACTCAATGGGCAGGACAGTTGAAAAACTGTTTTTT. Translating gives CASSYSMGRTVEKLFF.

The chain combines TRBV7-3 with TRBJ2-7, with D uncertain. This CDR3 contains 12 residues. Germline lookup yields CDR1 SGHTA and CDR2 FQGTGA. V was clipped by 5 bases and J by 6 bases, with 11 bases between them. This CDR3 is CASSTPYGEQYF. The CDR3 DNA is TGTGCCAGCAGCACTCCGTATGGCGAGCAGTACTTC.

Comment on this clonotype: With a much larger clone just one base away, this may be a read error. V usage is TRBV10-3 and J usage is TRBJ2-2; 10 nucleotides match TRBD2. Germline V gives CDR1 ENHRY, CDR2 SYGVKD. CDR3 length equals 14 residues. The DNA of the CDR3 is TGTGCCAGCATCGGGACTAGCGTTTCCGGGGAGCTGCTTTTT. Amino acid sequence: CASIGTSVSGELLF.